This TCR beta chain was retrieved from a study of blood T cell repertoires in COVID-19 (dated by TCRdb to 2018 to 2021). Study-level background: Collaborator samples came from the United States, Italy and Spain and covered acute and convalescent phases of COVID-19. The prospective study material was composed of cDNA or gDNA derived from T cells, B-cell-depleted T cells, or PBMCs. The dataset comprised deeply sampled blood TCRbeta repertoires from subjects exposed to, actively infected with, or recovered from COVID-19. The repertoires were made available in a free public database intended to serve as a resource for research on the immune response to SARS-CoV-2. The samples were drawn from two sources: the first 160 participants of the ongoing ImmuneRACE study, and 950 to 1,500 subjects contributed by 6 global collaborators. Sample metadata almost always included a de-identified subject ID, COVID-19 status, age in years and sex. HLA class I and class II types, where available, came from metadata supplied by the sample provider rather than from assay-based typing. General findings and caveats noted by the study authors: The quantity of clinical and demographic metadata differed by source and by participant and was supplied without curation.

The CDR3 measures 13 amino acids from cysteine to phenylalanine. CDR3 DNA is the only sequence kept; it has 39 bases, read in frame from the first base. From the germline V gene, CDR1 is SNHLY and CDR2 is FYNNEI. V gives up 6 bases and J gives up 2 bases, and the segment between their germline ends measures 10 bases. This clone occurred a few times. This receptor's antigen is unknown. There are no base qualities to consult, and no much larger clone falls within one base. The immunoSEQ Assay, a bias-controlled multiplex PCR, was used to amplify TCRbeta CDR3 regions from genomic DNA. The published analysis was carried out like this. Within the assay, amplification of reference gene primers was used to estimate how many nucleated cells each sample contained. Sequence reads were collapsed and filtered to measure the absolute abundance of every unique TCRbeta CDR3 rearrangement. For each sample, productive Simpson clonality was calculated by taking the square root of Simpson's diversity index across productive rearrangements. TCRdb carries this immuneACCESS record with in-frame sequences only. Its versions omit some clonotypes, under half of them owing to an unresolved V gene in the studies checked, with the rest unexplained. That table furnishes V, J and clone size, whereas the DNA furnished D and trimming. The sample includes more than 100,000 clones, with roughly 80% observed a single time. 12% of the sample is taken by the ten largest.

The collaborating institutions used their own protocols to collect whole blood in K2EDTA tubes. For TCRbeta analysis, collaborators shipped samples in one of three forms: frozen whole blood, isolated PBMCs, or DNA extracted from either of those sample types. The specimen sequenced was peripheral blood. The V and J segments used are TRBV2 and TRBJ1-1; the D gene assignment is ambiguous. This clonotype was sampled from a human donor in a cohort sampled during active COVID-19. The CDR3 protein sequence reads: CASRRGLNTEAFF. The nucleotide sequence reads as follows: TGTGCCAGCAGACGGGGTCTTAACACTGAAGCTTTCTTT.